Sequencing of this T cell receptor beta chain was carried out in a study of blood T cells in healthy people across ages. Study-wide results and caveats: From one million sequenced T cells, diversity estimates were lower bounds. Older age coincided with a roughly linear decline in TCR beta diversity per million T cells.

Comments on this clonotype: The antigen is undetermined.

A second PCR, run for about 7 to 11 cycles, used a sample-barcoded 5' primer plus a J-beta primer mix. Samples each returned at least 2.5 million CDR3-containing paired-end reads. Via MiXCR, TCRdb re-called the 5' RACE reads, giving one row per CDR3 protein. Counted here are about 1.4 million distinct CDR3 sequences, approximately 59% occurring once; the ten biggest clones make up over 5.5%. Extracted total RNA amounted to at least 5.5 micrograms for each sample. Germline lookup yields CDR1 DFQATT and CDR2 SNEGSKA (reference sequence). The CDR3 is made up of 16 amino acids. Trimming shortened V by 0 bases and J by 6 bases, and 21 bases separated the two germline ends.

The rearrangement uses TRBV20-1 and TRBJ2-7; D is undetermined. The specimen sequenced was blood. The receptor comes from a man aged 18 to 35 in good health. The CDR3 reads CSARDLGTAPRAEQYF. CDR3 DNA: TGCAGTGCTAGAGATCTGGGAACAGCCCCTCGGGCCGAGCAGTACTTC.